Below are 27 T cell receptor beta chains sequenced from a single sample in a study of PD-1 blockade in classical Hodgkin lymphoma. Sequenced by immunoSEQ multiplex PCR; TCRdb stores in-frame clones only, minus some. The sample holds tens of thousands of clones; over 60% are singletons and the top ten take approximately 20%. Every single patient, without exception, relapsed after autologous stem cell transplantation, and brentuximab vedotin exposure varied. The material was peripheral blood mononuclear cells (PBMCs), obtained at baseline. The receptors derive from a human donor with classical Hodgkin lymphoma.

The sample holds a few counts of this clone. The chain has TRBV6-6 and TRBJ2-7; TRBD1 is a possible D gene (5 bases). V lost 5 bases and J lost 0, with 8 bases in between. This CDR3 spans 13 amino acids. The germline V gene has CDR1 MNHNY and CDR2 SVGAGI (reference sequence). The CDR3 loop reads CASSTDSSYEQYF. The CDR3 nucleotides read TGTGCCAGCAGTACAGACAGCTCCTACGAGCAGTACTTC.

The chain has TRBV6-5 and TRBJ2-7; maybe TRBD1 (5 bases). With 1 base removed from V and 3 bases from J, the gap between germline ends came to 13 bases. This CDR3 has 15 amino acids. CDR1 and CDR2 (germline): MNHEY, SVGAGI. CDR3 sequence: CASSYLSGLGYEQYF. As DNA, the CDR3 is TGTGCCAGCAGTTACTTATCAGGGCTCGGCTACGAGCAGTACTTC.

This clone came up a few times. The V and J genes are TRBV18 and TRBJ1-5; tentatively, D is TRBD1 (6 bases). Germline lookup yields CDR1 KGHSH and CDR2 LQKENI. The CDR3 is 15 residues long. V was trimmed by 2 bases and J by 9 bases, leaving 17 bases between them. As DNA, the CDR3 is TGTGCCAGCTCACCAGGGACACCAATGATCCTGCCCCAGCATTTT. Its translation: CASSPGTPMILPQHF. The whole variable domain, remainder taken from reference TRBV18 and TRBJ1-5, is NAGVMQNPRHLVRRRGQEARLRCSPMKGHSHVYWYRQLPEEGLKFMVYLQKENIIDESGMPKERFSAEFPKEGPSILRIQQVVRGDSAAYFCASSPGTPMILPQHFGDGTRLSIL.

The chain is built from TRBV19 and TRBJ1-3; no firm D call. V was shortened by 7 bases and J by 3 bases, with 19 bases between the two germline ends. CDR1 is LNHDA, CDR2 SQIVND, per germline (reference sequence). The CDR3 covers 16 residues. In nucleotides, the CDR3 is TGTGCCAGTACCCCGGTCCACCGGGCAGTTGGAAACACCATATATTTT. Translated: CASTPVHRAVGNTIYF.

This clone was observed a few times. J is TRBJ2-7 and V is TRBV2; TRBD1 matches at 7 bases. This CDR3 has 13 amino acids. Germline V CDR1 and CDR2: SNHLY, FYNNEI. After removal of 8 bases from V and 4 bases from J, the junction contained 8 bases not matched to a gene. The CDR3 sequence: CASRDSFSYEQYF. CDR3 sequence (DNA): TGTGCCAGCCGGGACAGCTTTTCGTACGAGCAGTACTTC.

The CDR3 protein is CASIGSGTENQPQHF. Written as DNA, the CDR3 is TGTGCCAGCATCGGATCCGGGACAGAAAATCAGCCCCAGCATTTT. This chain links TRBV7-3 with TRBJ1-5; TRBD1 matches at 7 bases. The CDR3 has 15 amino acids. V lost 7 bases to trimming and J lost 4 bases; unmatched junction nucleotides: 10. Germline CDR1 and CDR2: SGHTA and FQGTGA.

About this clone: Other nucleotide sequences in the sample specify the same CDR3. The genes are TRBV28 and TRBJ2-1, with 8 bases identical to TRBD1. The CDR3 consists of 16 residues. Germline V gene sequence: CDR1 MDHEN, CDR2 SYDVKM. The V and J ends lost 3 bases and 0 bases, in that order; junction bases with no gene match: 4. The DNA for the CDR3 is TGTGCCAGCAGTTTTTTTGGACAGGGCTCCTACAATGAGCAGTTCTTC. Translating it yields CASSFFGQGSYNEQFF.

The rearrangement joins TRBV27 to TRBJ1-1; no reliable D call. The CDR3 loop spans 11 amino acids. With 7 bases removed from V and 5 bases from J, the gap between germline ends came to 8 bases. CDR1 is MNHEY, CDR2 SMNVEV, per germline (reference sequence). Written as DNA, the CDR3 is TGTGCCAGCACCCGAGGGACTGAAGCTTTCTTT. Translated, it gives CASTRGTEAFF.

V gene TRBV11-2 combines with J gene TRBJ2-3; D remains ambiguous. V was trimmed by 1 base and J by 2 bases, leaving 7 bases between them. Germline-derived CDR1 and CDR2 are SGHAT and FQNNGV. This CDR3 is 14 amino acids long. The CDR3 region is CASSLVGYTDTQYF. CDR3 nucleotides: TGTGCCAGCAGCTTAGTAGGTTACACAGATACGCAGTATTTT.

The chain uses TRBV27 and TRBJ1-2; D is undetermined. The CDR3 sequence is 15 residues long. V lost 4 bases and J 6 bases, leaving 18 bases between the germline ends. Germline loops: CDR1 MNHEY, CDR2 SMNVEV (reference sequence). The CDR3 region is CASSSRLRAPDGYTF. In DNA, the CDR3 is TGTGCCAGCAGTTCCCGGTTAAGGGCCCCGGATGGCTACACCTTC.

This clone appeared a few times. The gene calls are TRBV29-1 and TRBJ2-5; tentative D call: TRBD2 (6 bases). Germline V gene sequence: CDR1 SQVTM, CDR2 ANQGSEA. There are 13 residues in the CDR3. The V and J ends lost 7 bases and 1 base respectively, with 13 bases between them. The CDR3 DNA sequence: TGCAGCGCCCGGGGGAGCCTCCAAGAGACCCAGTACTTC. Its translation: CSARGSLQETQYF.

This clone showed up just once. The chain uses TRBV5-1 and TRBJ2-1, with D perhaps assigned TRBD1 or TRBD2 (5 bases each). CDR3 length: 16 amino acids. The ends were cut back, 0 bases at V and 0 bases at J, with 10 bases in the middle. Germline-derived CDR1 and CDR2 are SGHRS and YFSETQ. This chain's CDR3 is CASSLGGAPSYNEQFF. CDR3 in DNA: TGCGCCAGCAGCTTGGGAGGGGCCCCCTCCTACAATGAGCAGTTCTTC.

This clone was seen ten or more times. This sequence joins TRBV5-1 and TRBJ2-1; D is ambiguous. Germline CDR1 reads SGHRS; CDR2 reads YFSETQ. Trimming cost V 0 bases and J 8 bases, with 15 bases left between them. CDR3 length: 15 residues. The chain's CDR3 is CASSLGGSNGDEQFF. The CDR3 nucleotides read TGCGCCAGCAGCTTGGGAGGCAGCAACGGCGATGAGCAGTTCTTC. Filled out from reference TRBV5-1 and TRBJ2-1, the complete variable domain reads KAGVTQTPRYLIKTRGQQVTLSCSPISGHRSVSWYQQTPGQGLQFLFEYFSETQRNKGNFPGRFSGRQFSNSRSEMNVSTLELGDSALYLCASSLGGSNGDEQFFGPGTRLTVL.

The chain combines TRBV5-4 with TRBJ2-5; 8 bases match TRBD1. V shed 5 bases and J 4 bases; nucleotides not matched to a gene: 7. The germline gives CDR1 SGHNT, CDR2 YYREEE (reference sequence). This CDR3 has 14 amino acids. In DNA form, the CDR3 reads TGTGCCAGCAGGGCGACAGGGGCCGGAGAGACCCAGTACTTC. It is translated as CASRATGAGETQYF.

The rearrangement uses TRBV10-3 and TRBJ2-3; D perhaps matches TRBD2 (6 bases). V dropped 8 bases and J dropped 1 base, with 10 bases sitting between them. The germline V gene encodes CDR1 ENHRY and CDR2 SYGVKD. CDR3 size: 13 residues. This CDR3 reads CAIGWGGTDTQYF. The CDR3 bases are TGTGCCATCGGTTGGGGGGGCACAGATACGCAGTATTTT.

This sequence joins TRBV4-3 and TRBJ2-5; a possible D gene is TRBD1 (5 bases). With the DNA end fitting TRBJ2-7 better, the J assignment may be wrong. Germline V gives CDR1 LGHNA, CDR2 YSLEER. CDR3 length: 15 amino acids. The CDR3 region is CASSQDLGVSNEQYF. The CDR3 nucleotides read TGCGCCAGCAGCCAAGATTTAGGGGTCTCGAACGAGCAGTACTTC.

The table lists this clone with a few counts. V and J are TRBV4-1 and TRBJ2-4; D is perhaps TRBD1 (5 bases). The length of the CDR3 is 13 residues. Germline values: CDR1 MGHRA, CDR2 YSYEKL. Trimming took 2 bases from V and 8 from J, leaving 10 bases between them. CDR3 region: CASSQPGFDIQYF. The CDR3 DNA reads TGCGCCAGCAGCCAACCAGGGTTCGACATTCAGTACTTC.

V usage is TRBV6-5 and J usage is TRBJ2-7, with D perhaps given as TRBD1 or TRBD2 (6 bases each). CDR3 length: 15 amino acids. Germline CDR1 MNHEY, CDR2 SVGAGI. V lost 2 bases and J 9 bases, leaving 20 bases between the germline ends. The chain's CDR3 is CASSYATGGPTGQYF. CDR3 nucleotides: TGTGCCAGCAGTTACGCTACCGGGGGCCCAACGGGGCAGTACTTC.

The chain carries TRBV7-9 and TRBJ2-6; TRBD1 agrees at 7 bases. Per germline, CDR1 SEHNR and CDR2 FQNEAQ (reference sequence). Trimming took 6 bases from V and 2 from J; bases not matched to a gene: 4. The CDR3 length is 15 residues. CDR3 sequence (DNA): TGTGCCAGCAGGCAAACAGGGGCTGGGGCCAACGTCCTGACTTTC. It specifies CASRQTGAGANVLTF.

This clone is medium-sized (0.01 to 0.1%) within its sample. Other DNA sequences in this sample translate to the same CDR3. The rearrangement uses TRBV27 and TRBJ1-4; D perhaps matches TRBD1 (5 bases). CDR1 and CDR2 (germline): MNHEY, SMNVEV (reference sequence). The V end was cut by 3 bases, the J end by 5 bases, with 10 bases between. The CDR3 has 14 residues. CDR3 region: CASSFGQANEKLFF. In DNA, the CDR3 is TGTGCCAGCAGTTTCGGACAAGCCAATGAAAAACTGTTTTTT. The variable domain in full, completed from reference TRBV27 and TRBJ1-4, reads EAQVTQNPRYLITVTGKKLTVTCSQNMNHEYMSWYRQDPGLGLRQIYYSMNVEVTDKGDVPEGYKVSRKEKRNFPLILESPSPNQTSLYFCASSFGQANEKLFFGSGTQLSVL.

V usage is TRBV4-3 and J usage is TRBJ2-7, with a tentative D call TRBD2 (6 bases). Germline V gene data show CDR1 as LGHNA and CDR2 as YSLEER. The CDR3 contains 16 residues. Trimming took off 1 base at V and 1 base at J, with 14 bases between the two ends. The CDR3 loop reads CASSQGLGDLSYEQYF. The DNA of the CDR3 is TGCGCCAGCAGCCAAGGGCTGGGGGACTTATCCTACGAGCAGTACTTC.

This chain joins TRBV30 and TRBJ1-3; TRBD1 is a possible D gene (5 bases). The CDR3 loop spans 14 amino acids. Trimming left V 3 bases short and J 1 base short, with 10 bases between. Germline CDR1 GTSNPN, CDR2 SVGIG (reference sequence). The CDR3 nucleotides read TGTGCCTGGAGCCTCGGGGGGTCTGGAAACACCATATATTTT. It yields the protein CAWSLGGSGNTIYF.

The chain has TRBV18 and TRBJ1-4; 8 bases align to TRBD1. The CDR3 runs to 14 residues. Looked up from germline, CDR1 is KGHSH and CDR2 is LQKENI. The junction had 5 bases not matched to a gene; V was cut back by 3 bases and J by 8 bases. The CDR3 region is CASSPQGAGEKLFF. Written as DNA, the CDR3 is TGTGCCAGCTCACCGCAGGGGGCTGGGGAAAAACTGTTTTTT. The whole variable domain, filled in from reference TRBV18 and TRBJ1-4, reads NAGVMQNPRHLVRRRGQEARLRCSPMKGHSHVYWYRQLPEEGLKFMVYLQKENIIDESGMPKERFSAEFPKEGPSILRIQQVVRGDSAAYFCASSPQGAGEKLFFGSGTQLSVL.

This chain links TRBV6-5 with TRBJ2-7; D is possibly TRBD1 (5 bases). CDR3 length: 14 amino acids. V gave up 6 bases and J gave up 2 bases, with 14 bases separating them. Germline CDR1 is MNHEY and CDR2 is SVGAGI. CDR3 amino acids: CASSPRQGTYEQYF. Written as DNA, the CDR3 is TGTGCCAGCAGCCCGCGGCAGGGTACCTACGAGCAGTACTTC.

The gene calls are TRBV7-3 and TRBJ2-5; weak D call: TRBD1 (6 bases). This CDR3 comprises 12 residues. Per the germline V gene, CDR1 is SGHTA and CDR2 is FQGTGA. V lost 3 bases to trimming and J lost 5 bases, with 7 bases between them. CDR3 DNA: TGTGCCAGCAGCTTTCAGGGGGAGACCCAGTACTTC. Its protein is CASSFQGETQYF.

This clone has a single count. The chain joins TRBV28 to TRBJ2-7, with D perhaps matching TRBD1 (6 bases). This CDR3 spans 10 amino acids. The ends were cut back, 10 bases at V and 13 bases at J, with 17 bases in the middle. Germline V gives CDR1 MDHEN, CDR2 SYDVKM. CDR3 coding DNA: TGTGCCACCAGCCGGGACACCAGATACTTC. As protein: CATSRDTRYF.

V usage is TRBV27 and J usage is TRBJ1-1; TRBD1 matches 7 bases. The V gene's germline CDR1 is MNHEY and CDR2 SMNVEV (reference sequence). This CDR3 region has 14 residues. V was clipped by 6 bases and J by 8 bases; unmatched bases: 12. In nucleotides, the CDR3 is TGTGCCAGCAGCTTCACAGGGGCCGGCGTAGAAGCTTTCTTT. Encoded protein: CASSFTGAGVEAFF.